This TCR beta chain is drawn from a study of vaccination effects on CD4 cells after COVID-19. For the study at large: Participants got two doses of BNT162b2 or mRNA-1273 vaccine.

ViraFEST assay sequencing came after antigen-specific CD4+ T cells were expanded with viral peptide pools. Researchers isolated CD4+ T cells once roughly nine days of culture had elapsed. Confirmation by PCR established that the person had SARS-CoV-2 infection between March and December 2020. This clone has a handful of counts. Its antigen is undetermined. Assay: immunoSEQ multiplex PCR; the TCRdb copy retains only in-frame clones and omits some. The sample contains 42,000 or so clones, 65% to 70% of which appear only once. The source was CD4+ T cells from PBMCs cultured with a peptide pool, collected before COVID-19 vaccination. This sequence was found in a human donor who had a prior SARS-CoV-2 infection.

The CDR3, as DNA: TGCGCCAGCAGCCTGACAGGGTCGGATGGCTACACCTTC. Translation: CASSLTGSDGYTF. V and J are TRBV5-1 and TRBJ1-2; 7 bases fit TRBD1. The germline gives CDR1 SGHRS, CDR2 YFSETQ. V lost 4 bases and J lost 6; bases outside the gene matches: 6. The CDR3 covers 13 residues.